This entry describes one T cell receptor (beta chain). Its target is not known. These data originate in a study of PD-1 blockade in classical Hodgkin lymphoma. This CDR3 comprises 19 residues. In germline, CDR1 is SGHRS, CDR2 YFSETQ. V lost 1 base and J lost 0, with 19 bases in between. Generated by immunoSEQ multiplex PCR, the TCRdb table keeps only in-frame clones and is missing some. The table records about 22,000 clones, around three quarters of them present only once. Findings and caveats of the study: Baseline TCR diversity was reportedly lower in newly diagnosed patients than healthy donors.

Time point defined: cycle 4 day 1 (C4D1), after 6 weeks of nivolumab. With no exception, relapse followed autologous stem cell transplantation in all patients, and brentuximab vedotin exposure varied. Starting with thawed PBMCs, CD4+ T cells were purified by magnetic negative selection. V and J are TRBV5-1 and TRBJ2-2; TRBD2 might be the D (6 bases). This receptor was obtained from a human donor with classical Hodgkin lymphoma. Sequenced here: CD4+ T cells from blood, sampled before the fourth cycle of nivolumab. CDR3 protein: CASSLRALRGYANTGELFF. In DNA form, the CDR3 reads TGCGCCAGCAGCTTGAGGGCACTGCGGGGCTACGCGAACACCGGGGAGCTGTTTTTT.